A selection of T cell receptor beta chains follows, all from one sample in a study of cytomegalovirus exposure and HLA in healthy donors. Some clones are missing from TCRdb's copy, which holds only in-frame ones; the method was immunoSEQ multiplex PCR. This table holds fewer than 150,000 clones. The sample consisted of PBMCs. The receptors derive from a man between 40 and 49 years old in good health and CMV-seronegative. CDR3s include the opening cysteine and the closing phenylalanine or tryptophan. D genes are given only for firm matches.

CDR3aa	CDR3nt	d_gene	j_gene	v_gene
CASSVGGYQPQHF	TGTGCCAGCAGCGTAGGAGGGTATCAGCCCCAGCATTTT	.	TRBJ1-5	TRBV9
CASSQVRQADNEQFF	TGTGCCAGCAGCCAAGTCCGACAGGCCGACAATGAGCAGTTCTTC	.	TRBJ2-1	TRBV4-2
CASSQVVEAGGTGVADTQYF	TGTGCCAGCAGCCAAGTAGTCGAGGCGGGGGGAACGGGGGTTGCAGATACGCAGTATTTT	TRBD2	TRBJ2-3	TRBV4-2
CTSSQYPRTVYEQYF	TGCACCAGCAGCCAATATCCTCGGACAGTCTACGAGCAGTACTTC	.	TRBJ2-7	TRBV1
CASSKEQGALSYTF	TGTGCCAGCAGTAAAGAACAGGGGGCCTTAAGCTACACCTTC	TRBD1	TRBJ1-2	TRBV7-2
CASSMGTVYTEAFF	TGTGCCAGTAGTATGGGGACAGTCTACACTGAAGCTTTCTTT	TRBD1	TRBJ1-1	TRBV19
CASSYRDTGSYEQYF	TGTGCCAGCAGTTACAGGGACACCGGCTCCTACGAGCAGTACTTC	.	TRBJ2-7	TRBV6-5
CASSPRGEETQYF	TGTGCCAGCAGCCCCCGGGGAGAAGAGACCCAGTACTTC	.	TRBJ2-5	TRBV5-5
CASRRGSSYNEQFF	TGTGCCAGCAGGCGCGGTAGCTCCTACAATGAGCAGTTCTTC	.	TRBJ2-1	TRBV6-5
CASSLAPSYEQYF	TGTGCCAGCAGCTTAGCCCCATCCTACGAGCAGTACTTC	.	TRBJ2-7	TRBV11-2
CASSTRTSGGASYNEQFF	TGTGCCAGCAGCACTAGGACTAGCGGGGGGGCTTCTTACAATGAGCAGTTCTTC	TRBD2	TRBJ2-1	TRBV7-2
CASSDNYEQYF	TGTGCCAGCAGCGACAACTACGAGCAGTACTTC	.	TRBJ2-7	TRBV5-6
CASSYVPYGNTEAFF	TGTGCCAGCAGTTATGTACCGTACGGGAACACTGAAGCTTTCTTT	.	TRBJ1-1	TRBV27
CASSLAGQGLVRFF	TGCGCCAGCAGCTTGGCGGGACAGGGTTTGGTTCGGTTCTTC	TRBD1	TRBJ2-1	TRBV5-1
CASSFTGKGGYTF	TGTGCCAGCAGCTTCACAGGGAAGGGCGGCTACACCTTC	.	TRBJ1-2	TRBV7-3
CASSLSGLEAFF	TGCGCCAGCAGCTTGTCAGGGTTGGAAGCTTTCTTT	.	TRBJ1-1	TRBV5-1
CASSLTGGNYGYTF	TGTGCCAGCAGTTTAACAGGGGGCAACTATGGCTACACCTTC	TRBD1	TRBJ1-2	TRBV27
CASVEGDGEAFF	TGCGCCAGCGTTGAGGGGGATGGTGAAGCTTTCTTT	.	TRBJ1-1	TRBV5-1
CASSQGKYEQYF	TGTGCCAGCAGTCAGGGGAAATACGAGCAGTACTTC	.	TRBJ2-7	TRBV28
CASSVGGTGGETQYF	TGTGCCAGCAGCGTCGGAGGGACAGGGGGAGAGACCCAGTACTTC	TRBD1	TRBJ2-5	TRBV9
CSEGGRETQYF	TGCAGTGAGGGGGGGCGAGAGACCCAGTACTTC	.	TRBJ2-5	TRBV20-1
CASSLAQNYGYTF	TGTGCCAGCAGCTTAGCGCAGAACTATGGCTACACCTTC	.	TRBJ1-2	TRBV7-9
CASSDPGTGGVGETQYF	TGTGCCAGCAGCGACCCCGGGACAGGGGGCGTGGGGGAGACCCAGTACTTC	TRBD1	TRBJ2-5	TRBV9
CASSPDRGVSGYTF	TGTGCCAGCAGTCCTGACAGGGGGGTCAGTGGCTACACCTTC	TRBD1	TRBJ1-2	TRBV7-8
CASSYAGGNTEAFF	TGTGCCAGCAGTTACGCAGGGGGGAACACTGAAGCTTTCTTT	TRBD1	TRBJ1-1	TRBV6-5
CASSPGTEEAFF	TGTGCCAGCAGCCCGGGGACAGAAGAAGCTTTCTTT	TRBD1	TRBJ1-1	TRBV5-4
CASSYQQGNGYTF	TGTGCCAGCAGTTACCAACAGGGGAATGGCTACACCTTC	TRBD1	TRBJ1-2	TRBV6-6
CASSPRSGEDQPQHF	TGTGCCAGCAGCCCCAGAAGCGGTGAAGATCAGCCCCAGCATTTT	.	TRBJ1-5	TRBV4-2
CASSGGGLAVTDTQYF	TGCGCCAGCAGCGGCGGGGGACTAGCCGTCACAGATACGCAGTATTTT	TRBD2	TRBJ2-3	TRBV5-1
CASSPRGTGDYEQYF	TGTGCCAGCAGCCCGAGGGGGACAGGGGACTACGAGCAGTACTTC	TRBD1	TRBJ2-7	TRBV9
CASSETSASYEQYF	TGTGCCAGCAGCGAAACTAGCGCATCCTACGAGCAGTACTTC	TRBD2	TRBJ2-7	TRBV7-3
CASSQDRLLAGALDTQYF	TGCGCCAGCAGCCAAGATCGGTTACTAGCGGGGGCCCTAGATACGCAGTATTTT	TRBD2	TRBJ2-3	TRBV4-1
CASSPLAGGLAKNIQYF	TGTGCCAGCAGCCCCCTAGCGGGGGGGCTAGCCAAAAACATTCAGTACTTC	TRBD2	TRBJ2-4	TRBV7-6